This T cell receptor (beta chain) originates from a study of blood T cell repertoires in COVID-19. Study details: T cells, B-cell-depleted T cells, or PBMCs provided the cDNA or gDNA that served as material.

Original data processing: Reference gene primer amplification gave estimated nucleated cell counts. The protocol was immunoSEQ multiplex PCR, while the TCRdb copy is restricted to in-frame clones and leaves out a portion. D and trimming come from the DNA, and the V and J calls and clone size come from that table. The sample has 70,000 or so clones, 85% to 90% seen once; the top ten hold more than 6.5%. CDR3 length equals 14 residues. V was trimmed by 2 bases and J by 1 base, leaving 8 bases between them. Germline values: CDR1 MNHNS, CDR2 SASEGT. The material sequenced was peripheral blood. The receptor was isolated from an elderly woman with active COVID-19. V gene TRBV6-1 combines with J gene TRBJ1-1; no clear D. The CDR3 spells CASSEQAGNTEAFF. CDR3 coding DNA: TGTGCCAGCAGTGAACAGGCGGGGAACACTGAAGCTTTCTTT.